This T cell receptor beta chain is from a study of T cell responses to AZD1222 COVID-19 vaccine. Notes on the study in general: Clonal diversity was possibly underestimated, and white British individuals and females predominated among donors. There were repertoire samples only from the period after the peak T cell response. Breadth and depth of Spike-specific TCRs rose after two AZD1222 doses. Across spike, vaccine-associated CD4 TCRs were found, dominant at 160-218 and 743-854.

A note on this clone: Its antigen is unknown.

Using immunoSEQ multiplex PCR, the repertoire was profiled, and TCRdb retains in-frame clones only, with some absent. This table has roughly 100,000 clones, approximately 86% appearing once. The length of the CDR3 is 16 residues. Germline V gene lookup returns CDR1 SQVTM and CDR2 ANQGSEA. Trimming cost V 4 bases and J 1 base, with 17 bases left between them. This clonotype originated in an adult who received the MenACWY meningococcal vaccine as a control. The J gene is TRBJ1-5, the V gene TRBV29-1; a possible D gene is TRBD1 (5 bases). Here the sequenced sample was peripheral blood, taken 28 days after the second dose of the MenACWY control vaccine. CDR3 in DNA: TGCAGCGTTGGTAACGGGGGAGGTCGAAGCAATCAGCCCCAGCATTTT. Translation: CSVGNGGGRSNQPQHF.